The clone carrying this T cell receptor (beta chain) showed up many times. TCRdb passed the 5' RACE reads through MiXCR, listing each CDR3 protein once. The sample consists of 25,000 to 40,000 distinct CDR3 sequences, about 28% of them appearing once. CDR3 length equals 14 residues. The V segment lost 6 bases and the J segment 4 bases; nucleotides outside the gene matches: 9. CDR1 and CDR2 from the germline V gene are MDHEN and SYDVKM. The sequenced sample was naive CD4+ T cells sorted from a lymph node. Subset defined: naive CD4+ T cells, CD4+CD45RA+CD25-. V is TRBV28 and J is TRBJ2-7, with 7 bases that match TRBD1. The clonotype comes from a female donor with breast cancer. This chain's CDR3 is CASRVRWDRYEQYF. CDR3 in DNA: TGTGCCAGCAGGGTAAGGTGGGACAGATACGAGCAGTACTTC.